Below, one T cell receptor beta chain is given with its context. The antigen remains unidentified. It was negative isolation that provided the CD8+ and CD4+ T cells, whereas TEMRA cells were enriched by FACS. This entry comes from a study of CD8 T cells in Susac syndrome. Study details: Treatment at blood withdrawal was none, corticosteroids, or intravenous immunoglobulin alone in Susac syndrome patients.

The CDR3 consists of 13 residues. Germline V gene sequence: CDR1 LNHDA, CDR2 SQIVND (reference sequence). V lost 3 bases and J 1 base, leaving 6 bases between the germline ends. Study findings and constraints: The study found that Susac CD8+ clonal expansion peaked in TEMRA cells and active patients.

Roughly 0.45 to 1 ug RNA was reverse transcribed with random hexamers. TCRdb analysed the immunoSEQ multiplex PCR reads with MiXCR anew, one entry per CDR3 protein. Of roughly 130,000 distinct CDR3 sequences listed, 90% to 95% are singletons. The sample comprised CD8+ T cells from PBMCs. The chain carries TRBV19 and TRBJ1-1; D uncertain. The sequence came from a human donor with Susac syndrome. The CDR3 coding sequence is TGTGCCAGTAGTATCTGGGAGAACACTGAAGCTTTCTTT. Residues: CASSIWENTEAFF.